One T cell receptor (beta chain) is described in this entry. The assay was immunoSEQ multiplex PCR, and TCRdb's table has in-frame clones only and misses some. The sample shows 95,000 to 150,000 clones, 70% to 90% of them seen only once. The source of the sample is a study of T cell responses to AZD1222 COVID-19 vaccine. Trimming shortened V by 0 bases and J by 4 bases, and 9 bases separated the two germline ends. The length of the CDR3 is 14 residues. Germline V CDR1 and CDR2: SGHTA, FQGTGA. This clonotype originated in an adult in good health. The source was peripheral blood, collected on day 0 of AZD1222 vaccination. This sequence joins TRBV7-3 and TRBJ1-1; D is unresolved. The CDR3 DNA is TGTGCCAGCAGCTTAACTCCCGGTAGCACTGAAGCTTTCTTT. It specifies CASSLTPGSTEAFF.